The 29 T cell receptor beta chains below were found in one sample sequenced in a study of blood T cell repertoires in COVID-19. The protocol was immunoSEQ multiplex PCR, while the TCRdb copy is restricted to in-frame clones and leaves out a portion. This table holds 350,000 to 400,000 clones, 91% found once. The sample taken for sequencing was PBMCs or T cells enriched from blood (not recorded which). The receptors were sampled from a woman aged 40 to 50 who had been exposed to COVID-19.

The gene calls are TRBV5-6 and TRBJ2-7; TRBD1 is a possible D gene (6 bases). The germline gives CDR1 SGHDT, CDR2 YYEEEE. The CDR3 consists of 15 residues. Trimming pared 2 bases from V and 3 bases from J, leaving 15 bases between. CDR3 sequence reads: CASSFNPRGNYEQYF. In nucleotides, the CDR3 is TGTGCCAGCAGCTTCAACCCCAGGGGAAACTACGAGCAGTACTTC.

The chain links TRBV21-1 to TRBJ1-1. TRBV21-1 is deemed a pseudogene. This CDR3 has 15 residues. The CDR3 DNA is TGTGCCAGCAGCGCCAGACTTAGAATGAACACTGAAGCTTTCTTT. Residues: CASSARLRMNTEAFF.

This chain joins TRBV19 and TRBJ2-1; 8 nucleotides match TRBD1. The CDR3 contains 14 residues. CDR1 and CDR2 from the germline V gene are LNHDA and SQIVND (reference sequence). Trimming took 8 bases from V and 3 from J; bases not matched to a gene: 6. The CDR3 sequence: CASEDRGRYNEQFF. CDR3 sequence (DNA): TGTGCCAGTGAAGACAGGGGTCGCTACAATGAGCAGTTCTTC.

The CDR3 region is CASSSRQMTNYGYTF. The CDR3 nucleotides read TGTGCCAGCAGCTCGAGACAGATGACTAACTATGGCTACACCTTC. The genes are TRBV13 and TRBJ1-2, with a possible D match to TRBD1 (5 bases). The CDR3 length is 15 residues. Germline assignment: CDR1 PRHDT and CDR2 FYEKMQ (reference sequence). V shed 4 bases and J shed 0 bases, with 12 bases lying between them.

On this clone: The same CDR3 is also encoded by other DNA sequences in this sample. This chain joins TRBV18 and TRBJ1-1; 7 nucleotides align to TRBD1. The V gene end was trimmed by 6 bases and the J gene end by 8 bases; junction bases not matched to a gene: 6. CDR3 length: 12 amino acids. CDR1 KGHSH and CDR2 LQKENI come from the germline V gene. The CDR3 protein is CASSPDRVEAFF. The CDR3 DNA sequence: TGTGCCAGCTCCCCTGACAGGGTGGAAGCTTTCTTT.

The chain couples TRBV11-3 to TRBJ1-5; no clear D. The CDR3 spans 13 residues. Trimming took off 1 base at V and 5 bases at J, with 6 bases between the two ends. Germline V gene sequence: CDR1 SGHNT, CDR2 YENEEA. The CDR3 nucleotides read TGTGCCAGCAGCTTAGGTCGTTATCAGCCCCAGCATTTT. This codes for CASSLGRYQPQHF.

The rearrangement links TRBV6-5 to TRBJ1-6; 7 nucleotides align to TRBD1. Germline V gives CDR1 MNHEY, CDR2 SVGAGI. CDR3 length: 15 residues. V was pared by 2 bases and J by 6 bases, with 4 bases of the junction left unmatched. CDR3 coding DNA: TGTGCCAGCAGTTACGGGCAGGGGGTTAATTCACCCCTCCACTTT. It codes for CASSYGQGVNSPLHF.

This clone appeared once. At one end, the junction sequence differs from germline, possibly due to a read error. This chain links TRBV7-7 with TRBJ1-4; D is ambiguous. CDR3 length equals 15 residues. Germline loops: CDR1 SSHAT, CDR2 FNYEAQ (reference sequence). CDR3 region: CASSPSTSTNEKLFF. CDR3 nucleotide sequence: TGTGCTAGCAGCCCCTCGACATCAACTAATGAAAAACTGTTTTTT. The whole variable domain, remainder taken from reference TRBV7-7 and TRBJ1-4, is GAGVSQSPRYKVTKRGQDVTLRCDPISSHATLYWYQQALGQGPEFLTYFNYEAQPDKSGLPSDRFSAERPEGSISTLTIQRTEQRDSAMYRCASSPSTSTNEKLFFGSGTQLSVL.

The V gene is TRBV29-1, the J gene TRBJ1-2; TRBD1 is a possible D gene (5 bases). The CDR3 has 16 residues. Per the germline V gene, CDR1 is SQVTM and CDR2 is ANQGSEA. The V and J ends lost 4 bases and 3 bases respectively, with 21 bases between them. The CDR3 reads CSVVPGIGRQYYGYTF. The CDR3 nucleotides are TGCAGCGTTGTTCCCGGCATCGGTAGACAGTACTATGGCTACACCTTC.

The chain employs TRBV5-5 and TRBJ2-1; unclear D gene. The CDR3 loop spans 12 amino acids. Between the trimmed V and J ends, which lost 4 bases and 12 bases, there was a span of 14 bases. The germline CDR1 and CDR2 sequences are SGHKS and YYEKEE (reference sequence). CDR3 amino acids: CASSQRQAAQFF. CDR3 in DNA: TGTGCCAGCAGCCAGAGACAAGCCGCGCAGTTCTTC. The whole variable domain, filled in from reference TRBV5-5 and TRBJ2-1, reads DAGVTQSPTHLIKTRGQQVTLRCSPISGHKSVSWYQQVLGQGPQFIFQYYEKEERGRGNFPDRFSARQFPNYSSELNVNALLLGDSALYLCASSQRQAAQFFGPGTRLTVL.

Only one count was recorded for this clone. V is TRBV19 and J is TRBJ1-5; tentatively, D is TRBD1 (6 bases). Per germline, CDR1 LNHDA and CDR2 SQIVND (reference sequence). This CDR3 region has 16 residues. Trimming cost V 3 bases and J 4 bases, with 16 bases left between them. CDR3 protein: CASSMRAAGENQPQHF. The CDR3 nucleotides read TGTGCCAGTAGTATGAGGGCGGCAGGGGAAAATCAGCCCCAGCATTTT.

V gene TRBV28 combines with J gene TRBJ1-2; weak D call: TRBD1 (6 bases). V lost 6 bases and J 5 bases, leaving 16 bases between the germline ends. The CDR3 length is 14 residues. CDR1 and CDR2 (germline): MDHEN, SYDVKM. CDR3 DNA: TGTGCCAGCAGCGGCGGACAGAGGATTTATGGCTACACCTTC. Translated, it gives CASSGGQRIYGYTF.

This clone was detected once. The J gene is TRBJ2-1, the V gene TRBV24-1; 10 bases match TRBD2. Per the germline V gene, CDR1 is KGHDR and CDR2 is SFDVKD. The length of the CDR3 is 17 residues. V trimming: 0 bases; J trimming: 3 bases; junction bases outside the gene matches: 4. In DNA, the CDR3 is TGTGCCACCAGTGATTTGCGAACTAGCGGGGACTACAATGAGCAGTTCTTC. It codes for CATSDLRTSGDYNEQFF.

J is TRBJ1-6 and V is TRBV5-1; 7 nucleotides agree with TRBD1. Germline V gene lookup returns CDR1 SGHRS and CDR2 YFSETQ. The ends lost 4 bases at V and 5 bases at J; junction bases unmatched: 6. The CDR3 sequence is 15 residues long. The DNA for the CDR3 is TGCGCCAGCAGCCACGGGACAGCTAATAATTCACCCCTCCACTTT. Its protein is CASSHGTANNSPLHF.

The rearrangement joins TRBV2 to TRBJ2-7; 8 nucleotides match TRBD1. With V trimmed by 9 bases and J by 5 bases, 6 bases remained unmatched. CDR1 and CDR2 (germline): SNHLY, FYNNEI. The CDR3 is made up of 12 amino acids. The CDR3 nucleotides are TGTGCCAGAGGACAGGGTTATGACGAGCAGTACTTC. Translation gives CARGQGYDEQYF.

The chain recombines TRBV10-1 with TRBJ2-3; the D gene is possibly TRBD2 (5 bases). Germline CDR1 WNHNN, CDR2 SYGVQD (reference sequence). V lost 4 bases to trimming and J lost 1 base, with 9 bases between them. The CDR3 is 14 amino acids. The CDR3 DNA is TGCGCCAGCAGTGGAGGGTTCGGCACAGATACGCAGTATTTT. It specifies CASSGGFGTDTQYF.

The chain combines TRBV9 with TRBJ2-5; perhaps TRBD2 as D (5 bases). The V gene lost 0 bases and the J gene lost 0 bases, with 9 bases spanning the gap. CDR1 is SGDLS, CDR2 YYNGEE, per germline. This CDR3 has 15 residues. The CDR3 DNA follows: TGTGCCAGCAGCGTAGCGGGATTGTACCAAGAGACCCAGTACTTC. This sequence encodes CASSVAGLYQETQYF.

The J gene is TRBJ2-7, the V gene TRBV11-1; D not certain. Germline lookup yields CDR1 SGHAT and CDR2 FQDESV (reference sequence). V was pared by 1 base and J by 2 bases, with 6 bases between. The length of the CDR3 is 13 residues. The CDR3 loop is CASSLDRAYEQYF. As DNA, the CDR3 is TGTGCCAGCAGCTTAGACAGAGCCTACGAGCAGTACTTC.

This chain links TRBV3-1 (or the pseudogene TRBV3-2) with TRBJ1-2, with 7 bases that match TRBD1. V was pared by 0 bases and J by 3 bases, with 7 bases of the junction left unmatched. This CDR3 region has 16 residues. Looked up from germline, CDR1 is LGHDT and CDR2 is YNNKEL (reference sequence). The CDR3 reads CASSQEFQGGDYGYTF. Here the CDR3 DNA reads TGTGCCAGCAGCCAAGAGTTTCAGGGGGGAGACTATGGCTACACCTTC.

This rearrangement joins TRBV7-2 to TRBJ1-2, with a weak D call TRBD1 (6 bases). The CDR3 contains 14 residues. Germline CDR1 reads SGHTA; CDR2 reads FQGNSA. The V gene lost 5 bases and the J gene lost 6 bases, with 16 bases spanning the gap. CDR3 bases: TGTGCCAGCAGCCAGACAGGCCCGCGGGATGGCTACACCTTC. Protein: CASSQTGPRDGYTF.

This rearrangement joins TRBV9 to TRBJ1-2; TRBD1 agrees at 11 bases. V lost 0 bases to trimming and J lost 5 bases; unmatched junction nucleotides: 12. CDR3 length: 18 amino acids. CDR1 is SGDLS and CDR2 is YYNGEE in the germline V gene. CDR3 in amino acids: CASSVATWTGGSGYGYTF. The DNA of the CDR3 is TGTGCCAGCAGCGTAGCTACATGGACAGGGGGCAGTGGATATGGCTACACCTTC.

V usage is TRBV5-4 and J usage is TRBJ2-6; D might be TRBD2 (6 bases). V gave up 0 bases and J gave up 2 bases, with 15 bases separating them. This CDR3 has 18 amino acids. CDR1 is SGHNT and CDR2 is YYREEE in the germline V gene (reference sequence). This CDR3 is CASSLGVGTGTGANVLTF. The CDR3 coding sequence is TGTGCCAGCAGCTTGGGGGTGGGGACTGGCACTGGGGCCAACGTCCTGACTTTC.

The chain uses TRBV7-8 and TRBJ1-2, with a tentative D call TRBD1 (6 bases). The CDR3 loop spans 14 amino acids. The germline gives CDR1 SGHVS, CDR2 FQNEAQ. Trimming left V 5 bases short and J 4 bases short, with 14 bases between. The CDR3 region has the DNA TGTGCCAGCAGCCAACCGACAGGCCGCTATGGCTACACCTTC. Amino acids: CASSQPTGRYGYTF.

The chain has TRBV29-1 and TRBJ1-2; 9 bases are a match to TRBD1. The CDR3 has 11 amino acids. With V trimmed by 7 bases and J by 8 bases, 5 bases remained unmatched. Germline V gene lookup returns CDR1 SQVTM and CDR2 ANQGSEA. CDR3 sequence: CSGDRGEGYTF. For the CDR3, the DNA is TGCAGCGGCGACAGGGGGGAGGGCTACACCTTC.

The chain couples TRBV11-3 to TRBJ1-2; 9 nucleotides line up with TRBD1. Per the germline V gene, CDR1 is SGHNT and CDR2 is YENEEA. The CDR3 length is 18 residues. Losses at the gene ends were 5 bases for V and 8 bases for J; bases not matched to a gene: 21. The CDR3, as DNA: TGTGCCAGCAGCCCTCGGGGACAGGGTCGCCCCCTTTGGCGGGGCTACACCTTC. This encodes CASSPRGQGRPLWRGYTF. The full variable domain, rest sourced from reference TRBV11-3 and TRBJ1-2, is EAGVVQSPRYKIIEKKQPVAFWCNPISGHNTLYWYLQNLGQGPELLIRYENEEAVDDSQLPKDRFSAERLKGVDSTLKIQPAELGDSAVYLCASSPRGQGRPLWRGYTFGSGTRLTVV.

Only one count was recorded for this clone. The V call is TRBV5-6, the J call TRBJ1-2; a weak D match, TRBD1 (5 bases). Trimming pared 4 bases from V and 0 bases from J, leaving 19 bases between. From germline, CDR1 is SGHDT and CDR2 YYEEEE. The CDR3 extends over 17 amino acids. DNA of the CDR3: TGTGCCAGCAGCGCCAAAGGCAAGACAGTGGCTAACTATGGCTACACCTTC. It specifies CASSAKGKTVANYGYTF.

The J gene is TRBJ2-3, the V gene TRBV3-1 (or the pseudogene TRBV3-2); 12 bases match TRBD2. Losses at the gene ends were 5 bases for V and 4 bases for J; bases not matched to a gene: 7. The CDR3 loop spans 16 amino acids. The V gene's germline CDR1 is LGHDT and CDR2 YNNKEL (reference sequence). The CDR3 here is CASSVSSGRAADTQYF. The DNA for the CDR3 is TGTGCCAGCAGCGTCTCTAGCGGGAGGGCCGCAGATACGCAGTATTTT.

CDR3 sequence (DNA): TGTGCCAGCTCATCGTCCGGGCACAGGGGTTATGAAAAACTGTTTTTT. Translating gives CASSSSGHRGYEKLFF. This chain joins TRBV18 and TRBJ1-4; TRBD1 matches at 7 bases. The ends lost 5 bases at V and 6 bases at J; junction bases unmatched: 12. This CDR3 comprises 16 residues. From germline, CDR1 is KGHSH and CDR2 LQKENI. Looking up the rest from reference TRBV18 and TRBJ1-4 gives the full variable domain: NAGVMQNPRHLVRRRGQEARLRCSPMKGHSHVYWYRQLPEEGLKFMVYLQKENIIDESGMPKERFSAEFPKEGPSILRIQQVVRGDSAAYFCASSSSGHRGYEKLFFGSGTQLSVL.

This clone was seen just once. This rearrangement joins TRBV10-1 to TRBJ2-7; D possibly corresponds to TRBD2 (5 bases). The V gene's germline CDR1 is WNHNN and CDR2 SYGVQD (reference sequence). V lost 0 bases, J lost 5 bases, and 17 bases lay in between. The CDR3 covers 16 residues. CDR3 coding DNA: TGCGCCAGCAGTGAGTCTGGGAAGGGAGTTTTCGACGAGCAGTACTTC. Translation: CASSESGKGVFDEQYF.